One sample yielded the 21 T cell receptor beta chains listed below, sequenced in a study of spatial heterogeneity in lung cancer. TCRdb reprocessed the 5' RACE reads with MiXCR, giving one entry per CDR3 protein. The profile shows fewer than 60,000 distinct CDR3 sequences, roughly 7% of them singletons. Time point: blood at routine non-recurrence follow-up after resection. Unsorted whole RNA of tumor, nontumor lung or frozen PBMC was sequenced. This specimen was PBMCs, taken at follow-up. The receptors derive from a female donor with early-stage non-small cell lung cancer.

This clonotype is labeled large. The chain is built from TRBV28 and TRBJ1-1, with 10 positions matching TRBD1. V trimming: 5 bases; J trimming: 2 bases; junction bases outside the gene matches: 2. In germline, CDR1 is MDHEN, CDR2 SYDVKM. This CDR3 has 14 amino acids. CDR3 bases: TGTGCCAGCAGTGGGGACAGGGGAAACACTGAAGCTTTCTTT. Translating gives CASSGDRGNTEAFF.

CDR3 loop: CASSDPIGTSGGRNEQYF. The CDR3, as DNA: TGTGCCAGCAGTGACCCCATTGGGACTAGCGGGGGGAGAAACGAGCAGTACTTC. The chain is built from TRBV2 and TRBJ2-7; 15 bases fit TRBD2. V lost 3 bases, J lost 5 bases, and 11 bases stayed unmatched. This CDR3 region has 18 residues. Germline V gene sequence: CDR1 SNHLY, CDR2 FYNNEI.

This chain links TRBV7-2 with TRBJ2-4; D may correspond to TRBD1 or TRBD2 (5 bases each). V lost 5 bases and J 4 bases, leaving 12 bases between the germline ends. This CDR3 contains 14 residues. Germline CDR1 and CDR2: SGHTA and FQGNSA. CDR3 in amino acids: CASSRDQPKNIQYF. The CDR3 DNA follows: TGTGCCAGCAGCCGGGACCAACCAAAAAACATTCAGTACTTC. The whole variable domain, filled in from reference TRBV7-2 and TRBJ2-4, reads GAGVSQSPSNKVTEKGKDVELRCDPISGHTALYWYRQSLGQGLEFLIYFQGNSAPDKSGLPSDRFSAERTGGSVSTLTIQRTQQEDSAVYLCASSRDQPKNIQYFGAGTRLSVL.

This clonotype occurred many times. The CDR3 loop reads CSVRGGPQSEQFF. The CDR3 DNA reads TGCAGCGTTCGGGGGGGTCCCCAGAGTGAGCAGTTCTTC. J is TRBJ2-1 and V is TRBV29-1, with 8 bases lining up with TRBD2. V trimming: 5 bases; J trimming: 9 bases; junction bases outside the gene matches: 9. This CDR3 is built from 13 residues. Germline values: CDR1 SQVTM, CDR2 ANQGSEA.

This clonotype was seen a few times. The V gene is TRBV6-6, the J gene TRBJ2-7, with unresolved D. Trimming cost V 7 bases and J 3 bases, with 13 bases left between them. Germline CDR1 reads MNHNY; CDR2 reads SVGAGI (reference sequence). CDR3 length equals 13 residues. CDR3 DNA: TGTGCCAGCACCGCAACCCCCAGCTACGAGCAGTACTTC. Protein product: CASTATPSYEQYF.

This clonotype has more than one count but fewer than ten. In nucleotides, the CDR3 is TGTGCCATCACCAAGGGATTAAGATACGAGCAGTACTTC. It specifies CAITKGLRYEQYF. This sequence joins TRBV10-3 and TRBJ2-7; D is undetermined. V was clipped by 7 bases and J by 4 bases, with 14 bases between them. The CDR3 totals 13 residues. CDR1 is ENHRY, CDR2 SYGVKD, per germline.

This clonotype has a count of ten or more. V usage is TRBV10-3 and J usage is TRBJ2-1; D not resolved. The V end lost 10 bases, the J end lost 7 bases, and 11 bases lay between the germline ends. CDR1 and CDR2 from the germline V gene are ENHRY and SYGVKD. The CDR3 covers 11 residues. In nucleotides, the CDR3 is TGTGCCACCACGACTGCGAATGAGCAGTTCTTC. It yields the protein CATTTANEQFF.

This clonotype was seen a few times. This chain joins TRBV27 and TRBJ2-1; 7 bases line up with TRBD2. CDR1 and CDR2 (germline): MNHEY, SMNVEV (reference sequence). The CDR3 extends over 17 amino acids. With V trimmed by 5 bases and J by 7 bases, 17 bases remained unmatched. CDR3 bases: TGTGCCAGCAGTAAGCTAGCGGTGCCTCCCCCCGGGAATGAGCAGTTCTTC. Encoded protein: CASSKLAVPPPGNEQFF.

This clonotype was observed at least ten times. The chain combines TRBV6-6 with TRBJ2-5; 10 bases line up with TRBD2. The germline V gene encodes CDR1 MNHNY and CDR2 SVGAGI (reference sequence). This CDR3 is 15 amino acids long. V lost 3 bases, J lost 2 bases, and 3 bases stayed unmatched. This CDR3 reads CASSYSGGYQETQYF. The CDR3 DNA reads TGTGCCAGCAGTTATAGCGGGGGGTATCAAGAGACCCAGTACTTC.

This clonotype appeared many times. This chain joins TRBV5-1 and TRBJ2-6; the match to TRBD1 covers 7 bases. The CDR3 extends over 15 amino acids. V trimming: 6 bases; J trimming: 1 base; junction bases outside the gene matches: 4. Germline CDR1 reads SGHRS; CDR2 reads YFSETQ. CDR3 protein: CASTTGASGANVLTF. CDR3 DNA: TGCGCCAGCACTACAGGGGCGTCTGGGGCCAACGTCCTGACTTTC.

This clonotype occurred many times. The genes are TRBV20-1 and TRBJ2-3, with unresolved D. The V gene's germline CDR1 is DFQATT and CDR2 SNEGSKA (reference sequence). V was shortened by 3 bases and J by 6 bases, with 10 bases between the two germline ends. This CDR3 spans 12 amino acids. CDR3 sequence reads: CSARIVGDTQYF. In DNA form, the CDR3 reads TGCAGTGCTAGGATCGTCGGCGATACGCAGTATTTT.

The chain joins TRBV11-2 to TRBJ1-1; TRBD1 aligns across 8 bases. With V trimmed by 1 base and J by 6 bases, 22 bases remained unmatched. The CDR3 has 20 amino acids. Germline loops: CDR1 SGHAT, CDR2 FQNNGV. The CDR3 DNA follows: TGTGCCAGCAGCTTAGGGCCCCCGGGACAGGCCCTTCTAAGGAGGGCTGAAGCTTTCTTT. Amino acid sequence: CASSLGPPGQALLRRAEAFF.

This clonotype was counted ten times or more. This rearrangement joins TRBV20-1 to TRBJ2-2; TRBD1 matches at 8 bases. There are 17 residues in the CDR3. CDR1 is DFQATT and CDR2 is SNEGSKA in the germline V gene (reference sequence). The V gene end was trimmed by 4 bases and the J gene end by 6 bases; junction bases not matched to a gene: 16. CDR3 coding DNA: TGCAGTGCTATCTTAACCCCTGGACAGGGAAAATCCGGGGAGCTGTTTTTT. Its translation: CSAILTPGQGKSGELFF.

This clonotype was seen at least ten times. The CDR3 is CASSHNPNYGYTF. The CDR3, as DNA: TGTGCCAGCAGTCACAATCCTAACTATGGCTACACCTTC. The chain couples TRBV28 to TRBJ1-2; D is unclear. Germline V CDR1 and CDR2: MDHEN, SYDVKM. The CDR3 length is 13 residues. Trimming pared 5 bases from V and 0 bases from J, leaving 7 bases between.

This clonotype was recorded at least ten times. The chain is built from TRBV12-5 and TRBJ2-3; D is tentatively TRBD1 or TRBD2 (5 bases each). The CDR3 sequence is 18 residues long. The germline CDR1 and CDR2 sequences are LGHNT and FRNRAP. Trimming cost V 0 bases and J 3 bases, with 19 bases left between them. The CDR3 DNA sequence: TGTGCTAGTGGTTTGGTAAAGGATGGGGCGTCGGGGACAGATACGCAGTATTTT. Protein product: CASGLVKDGASGTDTQYF. The full variable domain, in which reference TRBV12-5 and TRBJ2-3 provide the parts outside the CDR3, is DARVTQTPRHKVTEMGQEVTMRCQPILGHNTVFWYRQTMMQGLELLAYFRNRAPLDDSGMPKDRFSAEMPDATLATLKIQPSEPRDSAVYFCASGLVKDGASGTDTQYFGPGTRLTVL.

The chain carries TRBV15 and TRBJ1-1, with D unresolved. Germline V CDR1 and CDR2: LNHNV, YYDKDF (reference sequence). CDR3 length: 14 amino acids. Deletions cut 1 base from V and 1 base from J, with 7 bases between. CDR3 sequence (DNA): TGTGCCACCAGCAGAGTAGAGGGGAACACTGAAGCTTTCTTT. Protein product: CATSRVEGNTEAFF.

Many counts were recorded for this clonotype. The germline gene is not matched at one end of the junction; a read error may be the cause. The V call is TRBV7-9, the J call TRBJ2-7; 7 bases match TRBD1. Germline values: CDR1 SEHNR, CDR2 FQNEAQ (reference sequence). The CDR3 totals 15 residues. CDR3: CASRLEGASPYEQYF. CDR3 nucleotides: TGTGCCAGCAGATTAGAGGGGGCCAGCCCCTACGAGCAGTACTTC. Complete variable domain (other parts from reference TRBV7-9 and TRBJ2-7): DTGVSQNPRHKITKRGQNVTFRCDPISEHNRLYWYRQTLGQGPEFLTYFQNEAQLEKSRLLSDRFSAERPKGSFSTLEIQRTEQGDSAMYLCASRLEGASPYEQYFGPGTRLTVT.

In this sample, this clonotype turned up many times. The genes are TRBV12-3 or TRBV12-4 and TRBJ2-3, with D possibly matching TRBD2 (5 bases). V was trimmed by 5 bases and J by 2 bases, leaving 11 bases between them. The CDR3 has 14 amino acids. The CDR3 sequence: CASSTIGLTDTQYF. As DNA, the CDR3 is TGTGCCAGCAGTACAATCGGACTCACAGATACGCAGTATTTT.

This clonotype was seen a few times. The chain couples TRBV7-2 to TRBJ2-3; 12 bases fit TRBD2. V was clipped by 5 bases and J by 2 bases; unmatched bases: 5. Germline assignment: CDR1 SGHTA and CDR2 FQGNSA. There are 16 residues in the CDR3. The CDR3 DNA follows: TGTGCCAGCAGCACCAGACTAGCGGGGGACACAGATACGCAGTATTTT. Its protein is CASSTRLAGDTDTQYF.

This clonotype was counted many times. The chain joins TRBV20-1 to TRBJ2-7; D may be TRBD2 (6 bases). CDR1 and CDR2 (germline): DFQATT, SNEGSKA (reference sequence). V was shortened by 0 bases and J by 0 bases, with 12 bases between the two germline ends. The CDR3 sequence is 15 residues long. The CDR3 bases are TGCAGTGCTAGAGATGGAGGGGCGTCCTCCTACGAGCAGTACTTC. It yields the protein CSARDGGASSYEQYF.

In this sample, this clonotype turned up a few times. The chain combines TRBV7-9 with TRBJ2-3, with D hard to call. Trimming shortened V by 5 bases and J by 5 bases, and 5 bases separated the two germline ends. Germline lookup yields CDR1 SEHNR and CDR2 FQNEAQ (reference sequence). The CDR3 loop spans 11 amino acids. The CDR3 protein is CASSRIDTQYF. Here the CDR3 DNA reads TGTGCCAGCAGCAGAATAGATACGCAGTATTTT.